The clone carrying this T cell receptor beta chain has at least ten counts. As yet, its antigen is unknown. The sample is drawn from a study of T cells in Graves' hyperthyroidism and ophthalmopathy. Study background: Peripheral blood was taken when the disease was first diagnosed, before any treatment began.

Findings of the study overall: The model foresaw ophthalmopathy a median around 6 months prior to onset.

Germline values: CDR1 MNHNS, CDR2 SASEGT. With 7 bases removed from V and 4 bases from J, the gap between germline ends came to 16 bases. This CDR3 region has 14 residues. TCR beta CDR3 region amplification was performed from RNA transcripts. Using the HTBI primer set, a first-round RT-PCR was run on the TCR CDR3. TCRdb analysed the multiplex PCR reads with MiXCR anew, one entry per CDR3 protein. The sample has under 350,000 distinct CDR3 sequences; 21% are singletons. Sequencing was done on a sample of blood. This chain links TRBV6-1 with TRBJ1-2; a possible D gene is TRBD1 (5 bases). The clonotype was recovered from a woman in her forties or fifties with Graves' hyperthyroidism. The CDR3 region is CASKGRGSVYGYTF. The CDR3 nucleotides read TGTGCCAGCAAAGGGAGGGGTAGCGTCTATGGCTACACCTTC.